This passage covers 7 T cell receptor beta chains from one sample sequenced in a study of blood T cells in healthy people across ages. A second PCR of 7 to 11 cycles used a sample-barcoded 5' primer and a J-beta primer mix. One entry per CDR3 protein, called by TCRdb with MiXCR from the 5' RACE reads. The data show about 1.7 million distinct CDR3 sequences, over 25% seen once. Sequenced: blood. These receptors came from a woman in her 30s in good health.

This clonotype was seen a handful of times. The chain employs TRBV10-3 and TRBJ2-6; D is uncertain. This CDR3 has 13 amino acids. Germline V CDR1 and CDR2: ENHRY, SYGVKD. Between the trimmed V and J ends, which lost 6 bases and 2 bases, there was a span of 5 bases. CDR3 region: CAIRSAGANVLTF. The CDR3 nucleotides are TGTGCCATCAGGAGTGCTGGGGCCAACGTCCTGACTTTC.

The V gene is TRBV7-9, the J gene TRBJ2-2, with 7 bases that match TRBD2. Germline CDR1 reads SEHNR; CDR2 reads FQNEAQ (reference sequence). This CDR3 contains 13 residues. V trimming: 5 bases; J trimming: 13 bases; junction bases outside the gene matches: 10. The DNA of the CDR3 is TGTGCCAGCAGCCCGTGGATCGGCGGGAGGCTGTTTTTT. Translating gives CASSPWIGGRLFF.

The chain combines TRBV12-3 or TRBV12-4 with TRBJ2-3; no definite D call. Trimming took off 7 bases at V and 6 bases at J, with 11 bases between the two ends. This CDR3 has 12 residues. The CDR3 is CASTINIDTQYF. The DNA for the CDR3 is TGTGCCAGCACCATAAATATTGATACGCAGTATTTT.

This clonotype was counted between two and nine times. V gene TRBV9 combines with J gene TRBJ2-1; D unclear. Trimming pared 4 bases from V and 4 bases from J, leaving 9 bases between. The CDR3 has 13 residues. From germline, CDR1 is SGDLS and CDR2 YYNGEE. The CDR3 here is CASSPRWYNEQFF. CDR3 DNA: TGTGCCAGCAGCCCTCGTTGGTACAATGAGCAGTTCTTC. Full variable domain (remainder filled in from reference TRBV9 and TRBJ2-1): DSGVTQTPKHLITATGQRVTLRCSPRSGDLSVYWYQQSLDQGLQFLIQYYNGEERAKGNILERFSAQQFPDLHSELNLSSLELGDSALYFCASSPRWYNEQFFGPGTRLTVL.

This clonotype was counted ten times or more. The chain carries TRBV6-2 or TRBV6-3 and TRBJ2-7; D gene unclear. CDR3 length: 12 amino acids. The V gene lost 9 bases and the J gene lost 3 bases, with 12 bases spanning the gap. CDR1 is MNHEY, CDR2 SVGEGT, per germline. The CDR3 loop is CASSWQDYEQYF. CDR3 bases: TGTGCCAGTTCCTGGCAGGACTACGAGCAGTACTTC.

The J gene is TRBJ2-3, the V gene TRBV20-1; 13 bases align to TRBD2. Germline CDR1 is DFQATT and CDR2 is SNEGSKA (reference sequence). The CDR3 runs to 15 residues. V shed 5 bases, J shed 2 bases, and the junction held 4 bases outside the gene matches. This CDR3 is CSAGTSGAITDTQYF. The CDR3 DNA follows: TGCAGTGCTGGGACTAGCGGGGCGATCACAGATACGCAGTATTTT.

This clonotype was counted ten times or more. This rearrangement joins TRBV7-2 to TRBJ2-7; 8 bases align to TRBD1. This CDR3 contains 16 residues. Germline V gene data show CDR1 as SGHTA and CDR2 as FQGNSA. The V gene end was trimmed by 3 bases and the J gene end by 2 bases; junction bases not matched to a gene: 9. The CDR3 spells CASSFSGGQGPYEQYF. The DNA for the CDR3 is TGTGCCAGCAGCTTCAGTGGAGGACAGGGACCCTACGAGCAGTACTTC.